Given below is one TCR beta chain in context. Antigen: not known. The sample originates from a study of T cells in localized non-small cell lung cancer. Study conclusions and caveats: Uninvolved adjacent lung showed higher T cell clonality than tumor. The study detected a median around 57 of the top 100 tumor clones in adjacent lung. Those with higher blood T cell density had longer overall survival.

The germline V gene encodes CDR1 MNHEY and CDR2 SMNVEV (reference sequence). The CDR3 loop spans 16 amino acids. The ends lost 2 bases at V and 6 bases at J; junction bases unmatched: 4. This table comes from immunoSEQ multiplex PCR, and its TCRdb copy is limited to in-frame clones, with some not included. The sample includes under 100,000 clones, 88% of them seen just once. This chain uses TRBV27 with TRBJ1-6; 10 nucleotides line up with TRBD1. The origin of this receptor is a woman aged 35-70 years with stage I squamous cell lung carcinoma. The starting material was peripheral blood, obtained before any cancer treatment. CDR3 in amino acids: CASSLRDRGGNSPLHF. In DNA form, the CDR3 reads TGTGCCAGCAGTTTAAGGGACAGGGGAGGTAATTCACCCCTCCACTTT.